This record concerns one T cell receptor (beta chain) sequence. Its antigen is unidentified. This record belongs to a study of T cell responses to AZD1222 COVID-19 vaccine. Study-level points and caveats: Increases in Spike-specific TCR breadth and depth were seen after two AZD1222 doses.

This table comes from immunoSEQ multiplex PCR, and its TCRdb copy is limited to in-frame clones, with some not included. This sample has fewer than 110,000 clones, with about nine tenths found just once. J lost 0 bases, V lost 3 bases, and 4 bases had no gene match. From germline, CDR1 is ENHRY and CDR2 SYGVKD. This CDR3 is built from 15 residues. This clonotype originated in an adult in good health. V usage is TRBV10-3 and J usage is TRBJ2-7; 8 bases line up with TRBD2. The sequencing here drew on peripheral blood, taken on day 0 of AZD1222 vaccination. CDR3 residues: CAISDLAGTSYEQYF. The CDR3 nucleotides are TGTGCCATCAGTGACTTAGCGGGGACCTCCTACGAGCAGTACTTC.